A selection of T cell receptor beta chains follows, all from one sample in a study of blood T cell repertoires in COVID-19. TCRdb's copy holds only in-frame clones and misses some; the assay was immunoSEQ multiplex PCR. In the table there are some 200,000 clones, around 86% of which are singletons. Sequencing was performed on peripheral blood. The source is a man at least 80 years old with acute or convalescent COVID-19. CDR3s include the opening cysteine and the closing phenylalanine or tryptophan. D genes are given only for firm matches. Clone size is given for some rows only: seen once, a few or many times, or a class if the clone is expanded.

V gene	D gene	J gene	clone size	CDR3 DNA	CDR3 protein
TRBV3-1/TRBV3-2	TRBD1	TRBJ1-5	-	TGTGCCAGCAGCACAGGGGGTCAGCCCCAGCATTTT	CASSTGGQPQHF
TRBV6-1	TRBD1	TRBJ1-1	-	TGTGCCAGCAGTGCACAGGGGGCGGGAGGGAACACTGAAGCTTTCTTT	CASSAQGAGGNTEAFF
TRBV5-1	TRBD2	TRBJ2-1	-	TGCGCCAGCAGCTCTGGGACTAGCGGGATTGAGCAGTTCTTC	CASSSGTSGIEQFF
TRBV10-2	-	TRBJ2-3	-	TGCGCCAGCAGCCGAGACACAGATACGCAGTATTTT	CASSRDTDTQYF
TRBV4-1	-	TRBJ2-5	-	TGCGCCAGCAGCCAAGTTGGAGGGAGGAAGCAAGAGACCCAGTACTTC	CASSQVGGRKQETQYF
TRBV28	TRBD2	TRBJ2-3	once	TGTGCCAGCAGTCCCGGACTAGCGGGAGGAATAGATACGCAGTATTTT	CASSPGLAGGIDTQYF
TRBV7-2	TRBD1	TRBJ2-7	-	TGTGCCAGCAGCTTAGTTTCACAGGGGTACGAGCAGTACTTC	CASSLVSQGYEQYF
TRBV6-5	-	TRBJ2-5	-	TGTGCCAGCAGCACCTCGGGGTACGAGACCCAGTACTTC	CASSTSGYETQYF
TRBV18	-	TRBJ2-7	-	TGTGCCAGCTCACCACTCGACAGCTACGAGCAGTACTTC	CASSPLDSYEQYF
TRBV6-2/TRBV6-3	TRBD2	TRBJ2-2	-	TGTGCCAGCAGCCGAGGCAGCGGGAGGGAGGCCGGGGAGCTGTTTTTT	CASSRGSGREAGELFF
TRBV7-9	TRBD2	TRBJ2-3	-	TGTGCTAGATTCCCCCTACTAGCGGGAAGCACAGATACGCAGTATTTT	CARFPLLAGSTDTQYF
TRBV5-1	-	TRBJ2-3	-	TGCGCCAGCAGCAACAGGGGACTCCGCACAGATACGCAGTATTTT	CASSNRGLRTDTQYF
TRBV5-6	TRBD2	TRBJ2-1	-	TGTGCCAGCAGCTTGAGCCTAGCGGGAGTCAATGAGCAGTTCTTC	CASSLSLAGVNEQFF
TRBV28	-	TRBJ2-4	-	TGTGCCAGCAGCCCGAAACAGATAGCCAAAAACATTCAGTACTTC	CASSPKQIAKNIQYF
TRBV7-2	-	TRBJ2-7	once	TGTGCCAGCAGCTTAAGGGAGCCCTCCTACGAGCAGTACTTC	CASSLREPSYEQYF
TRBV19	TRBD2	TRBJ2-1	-	TGTGCCAGTAGCCGACTAGCGGGAGGCGGTTGGGATGAGCAGTTCTTC	CASSRLAGGGWDEQFF
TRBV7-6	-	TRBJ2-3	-	TGTGCCAGCACGCCCGGGAACAGCCACACAGATACGCAGTATTTT	CASTPGNSHTDTQYF
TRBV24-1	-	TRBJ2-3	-	TGTGCCACCGCTGAGGTCCAAGATACGCAGTATTTT	CATAEVQDTQYF
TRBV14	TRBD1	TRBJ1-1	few	TGTGCCAGCAGCCAACTTCCGGGACAGGGTCCCCATGAAGCTTTCTTT	CASSQLPGQGPHEAFF
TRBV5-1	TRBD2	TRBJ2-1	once	TGCGCCAGCAGTGATAGCGGGAGGTTAGGCAATGAGCAGTTCTTC	CASSDSGRLGNEQFF
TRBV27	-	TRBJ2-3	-	TGTGCCATGCGTTTCACAGATACGCAGTATTTT	CAMRFTDTQYF
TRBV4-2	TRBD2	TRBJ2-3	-	TGTGCCAGCAGCCAGGTCGCTCTAGCGGGAGGTGGAGATACGCAGTATTTT	CASSQVALAGGGDTQYF
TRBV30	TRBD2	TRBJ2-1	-	TGTGCCTGGAGTTCCCTATTAGCGGGAGGAGTCAATGAGCAGTTCTTC	CAWSSLLAGGVNEQFF
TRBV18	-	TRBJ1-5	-	TGTGCCAGCTCCCAAACAGGGTCGGGGACTCAGCCCCAGCATTTT	CASSQTGSGTQPQHF
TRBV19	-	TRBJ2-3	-	TGTGCCAGTAGCCGTTCCGGAGGCACAGATACGCAGTATTTT	CASSRSGGTDTQYF
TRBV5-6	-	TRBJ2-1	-	TGTGCCAGCAGCTTTCAAAATGAGCAGTTCTTC	CASSFQNEQFF
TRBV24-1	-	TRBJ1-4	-	TGTGCCACCAGCGATCGGGCTAATGAAAAACTGTTTTTT	CATSDRANEKLFF
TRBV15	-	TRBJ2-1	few	TGTGCCACCAGCAGCGGACAAACCTACAATGAGCAGTTCTTC	CATSSGQTYNEQFF
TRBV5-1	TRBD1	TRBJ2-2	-	TGCGCCAGCAGCTTTCCACTGACAGGGTCGGCTTCCGGGGAGCTGTTTTTT	CASSFPLTGSASGELFF
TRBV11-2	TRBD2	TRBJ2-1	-	TGTGCCAGCAGACGTAACCTAGCGGGAGATGAGCAGTTCTTC	CASRRNLAGDEQFF
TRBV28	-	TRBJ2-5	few	TGTGCCAGCAGTTCGAACAGGGCTTCCGAGACCCAGTACTTC	CASSSNRASETQYF
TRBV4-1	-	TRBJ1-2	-	TGCGCCAGCAGCCAAGCCTCAGGGGTAGTCTATGGCTACACCTTC	CASSQASGVVYGYTF
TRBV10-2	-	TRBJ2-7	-	TGCGCCAGCAGTTCCCGGGCCCAGGGGGAGCAGTACTTC	CASSSRAQGEQYF
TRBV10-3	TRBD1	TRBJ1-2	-	TGTGCCATCCATGGGACAGGGGGGGGCTACACCTTC	CAIHGTGGGYTF
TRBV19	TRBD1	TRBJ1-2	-	TGTGCCAGTAGTACTTCTGCGGGACAGGGGGCAGGCTACACCTTC	CASSTSAGQGAGYTF
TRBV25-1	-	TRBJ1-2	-	TGTGCCAGCAGTGAATCTGGGAGCCTGAACTATGGCTACACCTTC	CASSESGSLNYGYTF
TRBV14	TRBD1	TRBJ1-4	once	TGTGCCAGCAGCCAGGGGCCTGGGACAGGGTTCGGAAAACTGTTTTTT	CASSQGPGTGFGKLFF
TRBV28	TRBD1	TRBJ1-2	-	TGTGCCAGCAGTTTAAGCGGACAGGACTATGGCTACACCTTC	CASSLSGQDYGYTF
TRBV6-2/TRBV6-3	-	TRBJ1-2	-	TGTGCCAGCAGTCTGGACAGAAACTATGGCTACACCTTC	CASSLDRNYGYTF
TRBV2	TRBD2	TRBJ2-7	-	TGTGCCAGTGCGGGAGGATCCTACGAGCAGTACTTC	CASAGGSYEQYF
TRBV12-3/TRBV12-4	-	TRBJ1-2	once	TGTGCCAGCAGTCTAGGACAGTTTTATGGCTACACCTTC	CASSLGQFYGYTF
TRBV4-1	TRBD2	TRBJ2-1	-	TGCGCCAGCAGCCGAGCGGGAGGGGGCTACAATGAGCAGTTCTTC	CASSRAGGGYNEQFF
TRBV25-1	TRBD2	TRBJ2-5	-	TGTGCCAGCAGCCCGGGGGGGGTTCAAGAGACCCAGTACTTC	CASSPGGVQETQYF
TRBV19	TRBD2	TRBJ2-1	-	TGTGCCAGTAGTATACTAGCGGATACCAATGAGCAGTTCTTC	CASSILADTNEQFF
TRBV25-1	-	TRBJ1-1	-	TGTGCCAGCAAGGCGGGTGTCTTATCCCCCGAAGCTTTCTTT	CASKAGVLSPEAFF
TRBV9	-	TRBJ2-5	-	TGTGCCAGCAGCGTAAGTCATCGGCCGGGGGAAAAAGAGACCCAGTACTTC	CASSVSHRPGEKETQYF
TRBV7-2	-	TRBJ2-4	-	TGTGCCAGCAGCTTATACATACCGACGCCCGGACAGGCCAAAAACATTCAGTACTTC	CASSLYIPTPGQAKNIQYF
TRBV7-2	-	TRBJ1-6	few	TGTGCCAGCAGCAGAGATACCAGGGCTTCACCCCTCCACTTT	CASSRDTRASPLHF
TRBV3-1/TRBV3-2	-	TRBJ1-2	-	TGTGCCAGCAGCCCCCGGGTGACAGTCGAACTGAACGGCTACACCTTC	CASSPRVTVELNGYTF
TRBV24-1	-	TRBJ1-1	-	TGTGCCACCAGTGGTTCGGGGAGTCGCACTGAAGCTTTCTTT	CATSGSGSRTEAFF
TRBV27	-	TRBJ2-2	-	TGTGCCAGCTCGGACTACTGGGAAGGGGAGCTGTTTTTT	CASSDYWEGELFF
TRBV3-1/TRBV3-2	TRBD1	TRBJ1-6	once	TGTGCCAGCAGCCAAAGGACAGGGGGCCCGGGGTCACCCCTCCACTTT	CASSQRTGGPGSPLHF
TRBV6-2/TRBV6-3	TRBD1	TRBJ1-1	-	TGTGCCAGCAGTTCTGACAGGGAGGACACTGAAGCTTTCTTT	CASSSDREDTEAFF